Reported below is one T cell receptor (beta chain). Its antigen is as yet unknown. The sample comes from a study of immune evolution from preneoplasia to lung adenocarcinoma. Regarding the study as a whole: Normal lung had the highest top T cell clone frequencies.

Clones were sequenced by immunoSEQ multiplex PCR, and TCRdb holds only the in-frame ones, with some missing. The data show over 13,000 clones, 80% seen once. The sample comprised FFPE minimally invasive lung adenocarcinoma tissue. The sequence derives from a person aged 65-85 years with lung adenocarcinoma.

CDR3 sequence: CASSLALHHNEQFF. DNA of the CDR3: TGTGCCAGCAGCTTGGCTTTGCACCACAATGAGCAGTTCTTC. V is TRBV11-2 and J is TRBJ2-1; D uncertain. CDR1 SGHAT and CDR2 FQNNGV come from the germline V gene. This CDR3 spans 14 amino acids. V was pared by 3 bases and J by 5 bases, with 11 bases between. The complete variable domain, with remaining parts taken from reference TRBV11-2 and TRBJ2-1, reads EAGVAQSPRYKIIEKRQSVAFWCNPISGHATLYWYQQILGQGPKLLIQFQNNGVVDDSQLPKDRFSAERLKGVDSTLKIQPAKLEDSAVYLCASSLALHHNEQFFGPGTRLTVL.